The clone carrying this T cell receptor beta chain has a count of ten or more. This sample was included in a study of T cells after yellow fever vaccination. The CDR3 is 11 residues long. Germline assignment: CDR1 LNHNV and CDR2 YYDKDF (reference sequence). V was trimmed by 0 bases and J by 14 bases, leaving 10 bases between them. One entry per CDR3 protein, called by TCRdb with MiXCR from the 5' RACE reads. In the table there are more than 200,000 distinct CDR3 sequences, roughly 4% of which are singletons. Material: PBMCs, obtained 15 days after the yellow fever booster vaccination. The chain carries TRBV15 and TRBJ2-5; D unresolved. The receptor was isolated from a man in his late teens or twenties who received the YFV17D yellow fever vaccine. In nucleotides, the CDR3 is TGTGCCACCAGCAGAGAGGACCGAACCTACTTC. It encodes CATSREDRTYF. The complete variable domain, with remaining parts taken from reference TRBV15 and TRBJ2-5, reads DAMVIQNPRYQVTQFGKPVTLSCSQTLNHNVMYWYQQKSSQAPKLLFHYYDKDFNNEADTPDNFQSRRPNTSFCFLDIRSPGLGDTAMYLCATSREDRTYFGPGTRLLVL.